The source of this T cell receptor (beta chain) is a study of memory CD4+ T cells and cytomegalovirus serostatus. The overall study: This sample comes from healthy Belgian adults, several CMV seropositive, 24 seronegative.

Single viable CD3+CD4+CD8-CD45RO+ cells were sorted as the memory CD4+ T cells. CMV serostatus came from serum IgG against pp150, pp28, p38, p52. Profiling relied on immunoSEQ multiplex PCR, and the TCRdb table lists in-frame clones only, not all of them. Of under 55,000 clones in the sample, about three quarters were seen once. The CDR3 is made up of 16 amino acids. On this clone: Antigen specificity is unknown.

The study, taken as a whole, reports: Suggested: most of the CMV-linked TCR signature lies in CD4+ memory cells. CD4+ memory repertoires contained about two fifths of the roughly 160 reported CMV TCRbeta sequences.

Sequenced material: memory CD4+ T cells from blood. The V and J genes are TRBV21-1 and TRBJ2-3; TRBD2 was called by the table and not checked on the DNA. TRBV21-1 is described as a pseudogene. This TCR was recovered from an adult in good health and CMV-seropositive. The DNA of the CDR3 is TGTGCCAGCAGCCTAGGCGTGGAGCGGTTCACAGATACGCAGTATTTT. It codes for CASSLGVERFTDTQYF.